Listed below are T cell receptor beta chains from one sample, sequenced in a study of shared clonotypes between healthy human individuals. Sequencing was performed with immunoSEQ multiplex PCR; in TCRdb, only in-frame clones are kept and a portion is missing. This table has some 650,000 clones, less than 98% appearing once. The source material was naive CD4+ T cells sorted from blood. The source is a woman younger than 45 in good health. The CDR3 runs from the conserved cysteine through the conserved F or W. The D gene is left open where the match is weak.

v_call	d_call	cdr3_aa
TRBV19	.	CASSSQMNTEAFF
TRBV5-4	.	CASSLNIAPSSGNTIYF
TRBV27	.	CASRQRLLGDTQYF
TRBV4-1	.	CASRPGDSLGEQYF
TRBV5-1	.	CASTAPGLSSYNEQFF
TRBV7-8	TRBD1	CASSLGRGLYEQYF
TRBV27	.	CASSSHEGGTEAFF
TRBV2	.	CASSEQGYSYGYTF
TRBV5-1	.	CASSPRLSDGSGANVLTF
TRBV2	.	CASRNQETQYF
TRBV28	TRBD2	CASSLYLAGGPSYF
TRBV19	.	CASSLGHGGNEQFF
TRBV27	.	CASSPPAGSYNEQFF
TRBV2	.	CASSVGWGYGYTF
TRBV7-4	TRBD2	CASSLRIAGANTGELFF